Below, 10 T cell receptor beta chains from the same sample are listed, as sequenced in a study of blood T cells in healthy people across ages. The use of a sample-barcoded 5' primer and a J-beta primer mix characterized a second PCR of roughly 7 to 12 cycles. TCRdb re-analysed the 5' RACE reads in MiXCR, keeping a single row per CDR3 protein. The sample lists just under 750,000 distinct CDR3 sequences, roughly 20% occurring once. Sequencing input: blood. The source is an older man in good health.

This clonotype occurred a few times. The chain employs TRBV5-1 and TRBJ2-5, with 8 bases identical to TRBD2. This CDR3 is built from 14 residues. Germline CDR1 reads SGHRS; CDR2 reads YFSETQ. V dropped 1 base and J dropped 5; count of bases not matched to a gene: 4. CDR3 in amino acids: CASSLIAGSETQYF. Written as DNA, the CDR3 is TGCGCCAGCAGCTTGATAGCGGGGAGTGAGACCCAGTACTTC.

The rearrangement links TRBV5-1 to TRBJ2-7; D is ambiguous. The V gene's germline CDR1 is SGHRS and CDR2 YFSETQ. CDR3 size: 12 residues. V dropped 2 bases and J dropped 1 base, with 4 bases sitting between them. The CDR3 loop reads CASSFLSYEQYF. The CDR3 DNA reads TGCGCCAGCAGCTTCCTTTCCTACGAGCAGTACTTC.

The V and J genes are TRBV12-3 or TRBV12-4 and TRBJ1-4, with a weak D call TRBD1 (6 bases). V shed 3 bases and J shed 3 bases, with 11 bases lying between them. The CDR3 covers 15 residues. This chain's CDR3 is CASSFGQISNEKLFF. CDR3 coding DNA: TGTGCCAGCAGTTTTGGACAGATCTCTAATGAAAAACTGTTTTTT.

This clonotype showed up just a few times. The CDR3 DNA is TGTGCCAGCAGCTTGGCGAGAGGGGGAAGCGAAAACATTCAGTACTTC. Translated, it gives CASSLARGGSENIQYF. This chain joins TRBV7-9 and TRBJ2-4; possible D gene TRBD1, 6 bases. CDR3 length: 16 amino acids. The germline V gene encodes CDR1 SEHNR and CDR2 FQNEAQ (reference sequence). V lost 3 bases and J lost 5, with 17 bases in between.

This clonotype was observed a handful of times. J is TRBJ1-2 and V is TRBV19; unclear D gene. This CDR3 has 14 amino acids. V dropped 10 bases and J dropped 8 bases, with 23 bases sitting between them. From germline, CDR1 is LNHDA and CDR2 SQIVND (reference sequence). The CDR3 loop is CATHEREVVQGYTF. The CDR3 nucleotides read TGTGCCACCCATGAGAGGGAGGTCGTCCAAGGCTACACCTTC.

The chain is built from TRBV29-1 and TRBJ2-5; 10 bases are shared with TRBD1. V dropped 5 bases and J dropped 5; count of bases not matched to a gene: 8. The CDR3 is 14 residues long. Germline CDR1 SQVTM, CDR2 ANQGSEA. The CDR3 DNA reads TGCAGCGTTCTCACCACGGACAGGGGGGAGACCCAGTACTTC. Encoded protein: CSVLTTDRGETQYF. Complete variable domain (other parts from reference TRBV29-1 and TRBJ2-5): SAVISQKPSRDICQRGTSLTIQCQVDSQVTMMFWYRQQPGQSLTLIATANQGSEATYESGFVIDKFPISRPNLTFSTLTVSNMSPEDSSIYLCSVLTTDRGETQYFGPGTRLLVL.

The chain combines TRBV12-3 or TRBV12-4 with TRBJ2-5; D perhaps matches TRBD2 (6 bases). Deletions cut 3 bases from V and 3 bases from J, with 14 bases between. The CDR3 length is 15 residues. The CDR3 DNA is TGTGCCAGCAGTTTTAGCGGAGACCAAAAAGAGACCCAGTACTTC. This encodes CASSFSGDQKETQYF.

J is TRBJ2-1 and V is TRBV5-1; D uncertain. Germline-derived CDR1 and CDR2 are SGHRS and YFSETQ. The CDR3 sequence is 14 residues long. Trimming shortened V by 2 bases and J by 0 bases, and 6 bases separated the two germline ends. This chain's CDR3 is CASSLTASYNEQFF. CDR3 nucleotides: TGCGCCAGCAGCTTAACGGCCTCCTACAATGAGCAGTTCTTC.

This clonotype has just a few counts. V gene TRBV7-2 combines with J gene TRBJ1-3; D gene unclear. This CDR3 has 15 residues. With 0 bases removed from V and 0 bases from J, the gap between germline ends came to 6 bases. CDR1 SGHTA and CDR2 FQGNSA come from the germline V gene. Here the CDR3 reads CASSLAVNSGNTIYF. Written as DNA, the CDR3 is TGTGCCAGCAGCTTAGCGGTAAACTCTGGAAACACCATATATTTT.

As DNA, the CDR3 is TGTGCCAGCAGCACCTTAGGACAGGACCTCTATGGCTACACCTTC. Residues: CASSTLGQDLYGYTF. The chain joins TRBV7-9 to TRBJ1-2; 7 bases line up with TRBD1. Germline V gene lookup returns CDR1 SEHNR and CDR2 FQNEAQ (reference sequence). The CDR3 contains 15 residues. V lost 5 bases to trimming and J lost 4 bases; unmatched junction nucleotides: 10. Based on the CDR3 plus reference TRBV7-9 and TRBJ1-2, the full variable domain is DTGVSQNPRHKITKRGQNVTFRCDPISEHNRLYWYRQTLGQGPEFLTYFQNEAQLEKSRLLSDRFSAERPKGSFSTLEIQRTEQGDSAMYLCASSTLGQDLYGYTFGSGTRLTVV.